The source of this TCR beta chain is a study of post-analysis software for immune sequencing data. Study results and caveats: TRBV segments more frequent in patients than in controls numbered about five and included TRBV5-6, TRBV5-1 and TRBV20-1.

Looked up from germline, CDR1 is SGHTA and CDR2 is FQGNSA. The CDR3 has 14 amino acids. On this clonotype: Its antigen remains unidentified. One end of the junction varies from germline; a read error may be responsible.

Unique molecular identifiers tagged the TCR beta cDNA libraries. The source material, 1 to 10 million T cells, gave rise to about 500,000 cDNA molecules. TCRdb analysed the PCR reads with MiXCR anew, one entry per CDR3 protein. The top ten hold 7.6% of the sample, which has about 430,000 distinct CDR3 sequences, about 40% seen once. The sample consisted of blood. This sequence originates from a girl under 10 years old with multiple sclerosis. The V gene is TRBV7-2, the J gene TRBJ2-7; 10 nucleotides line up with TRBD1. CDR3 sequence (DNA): TGTGCCAGCAGCTTGGGACAGGGGCCCTACGGGCAGTACTTC. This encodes CASSLGQGPYGQYF. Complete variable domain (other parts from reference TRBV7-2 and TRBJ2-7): GAGVSQSPSNKVTEKGKDVELRCDPISGHTALYWYRQSLGQGLEFLIYFQGNSAPDKSGLPSDRFSAERTGGSVSTLTIQRTQQEDSAVYLCASSLGQGPYGQYFGPGTRLTVT.